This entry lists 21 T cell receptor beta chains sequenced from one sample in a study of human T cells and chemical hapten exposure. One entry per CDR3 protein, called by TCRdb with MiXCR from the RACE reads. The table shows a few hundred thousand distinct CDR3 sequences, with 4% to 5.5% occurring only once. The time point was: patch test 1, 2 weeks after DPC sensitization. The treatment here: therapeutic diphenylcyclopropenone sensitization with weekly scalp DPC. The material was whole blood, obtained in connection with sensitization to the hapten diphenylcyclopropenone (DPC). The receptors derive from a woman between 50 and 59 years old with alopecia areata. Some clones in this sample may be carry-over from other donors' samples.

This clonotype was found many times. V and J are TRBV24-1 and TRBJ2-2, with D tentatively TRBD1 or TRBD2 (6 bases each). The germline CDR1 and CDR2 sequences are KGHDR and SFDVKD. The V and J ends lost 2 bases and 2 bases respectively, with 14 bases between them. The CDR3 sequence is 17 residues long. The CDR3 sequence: CATSDSWGADNTGELFF. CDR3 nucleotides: TGTGCCACCAGTGATTCGTGGGGGGCAGATAACACCGGGGAGCTGTTTTTT.

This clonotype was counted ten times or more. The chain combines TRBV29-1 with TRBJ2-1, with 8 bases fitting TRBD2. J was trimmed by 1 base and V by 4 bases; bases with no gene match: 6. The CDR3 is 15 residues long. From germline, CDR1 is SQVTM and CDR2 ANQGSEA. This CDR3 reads CSVGSREASYNEQFF. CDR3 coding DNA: TGCAGCGTTGGGTCGCGGGAGGCTTCCTACAATGAGCAGTTCTTC.

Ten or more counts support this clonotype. This CDR3 reads CASRSWASSSYGYTF. DNA for the CDR3: TGTGCCAGCAGATCATGGGCTTCAAGCAGCTATGGCTACACCTTC. This chain links TRBV5-5 with TRBJ1-2; no clear D. Germline V gives CDR1 SGHKS, CDR2 YYEKEE (reference sequence). V was clipped by 5 bases and J by 4 bases, with 18 bases between them. The CDR3 is 15 amino acids.

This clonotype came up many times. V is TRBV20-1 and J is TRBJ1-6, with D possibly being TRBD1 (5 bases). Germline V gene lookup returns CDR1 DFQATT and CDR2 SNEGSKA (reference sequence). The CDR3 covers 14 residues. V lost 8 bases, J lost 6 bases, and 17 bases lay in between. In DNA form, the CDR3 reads TGCAGTTCAAGAACCGGGGGAGGTAATTCACCCCTCCACTTT. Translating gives CSSRTGGGNSPLHF.

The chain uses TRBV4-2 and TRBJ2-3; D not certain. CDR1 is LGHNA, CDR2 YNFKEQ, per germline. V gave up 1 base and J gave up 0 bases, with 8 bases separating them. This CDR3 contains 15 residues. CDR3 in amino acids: CASSQGVDSTDTQYF. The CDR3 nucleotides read TGTGCCAGCAGCCAAGGAGTGGACAGCACAGATACGCAGTATTTT.

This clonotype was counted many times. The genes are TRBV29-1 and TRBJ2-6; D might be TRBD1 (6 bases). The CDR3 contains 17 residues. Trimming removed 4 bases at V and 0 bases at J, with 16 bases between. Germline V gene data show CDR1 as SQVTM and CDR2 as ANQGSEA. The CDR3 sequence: CSVAWARGSSGANVLTF. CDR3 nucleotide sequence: TGCAGCGTTGCTTGGGCCAGGGGAAGCTCTGGGGCCAACGTCCTGACTTTC.

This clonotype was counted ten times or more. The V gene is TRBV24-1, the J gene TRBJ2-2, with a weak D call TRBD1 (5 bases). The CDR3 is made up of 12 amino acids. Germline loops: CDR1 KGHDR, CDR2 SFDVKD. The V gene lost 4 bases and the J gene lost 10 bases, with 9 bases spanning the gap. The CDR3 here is CATSDQTVELFF. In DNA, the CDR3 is TGTGCCACCAGTGACCAGACAGTGGAGCTGTTTTTT.

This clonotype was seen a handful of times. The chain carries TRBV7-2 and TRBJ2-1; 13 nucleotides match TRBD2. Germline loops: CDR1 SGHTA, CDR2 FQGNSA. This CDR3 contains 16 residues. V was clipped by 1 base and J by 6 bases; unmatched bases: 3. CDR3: CASSLDGTSGANEQFF. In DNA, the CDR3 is TGTGCCAGCAGCTTAGACGGGACTAGCGGGGCCAATGAGCAGTTCTTC.

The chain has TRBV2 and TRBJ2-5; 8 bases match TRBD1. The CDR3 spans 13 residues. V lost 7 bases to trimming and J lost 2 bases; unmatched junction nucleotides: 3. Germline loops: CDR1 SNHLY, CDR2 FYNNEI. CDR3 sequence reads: CASKNRGQETQYF. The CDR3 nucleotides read TGTGCCAGCAAGAACAGGGGGCAAGAGACCCAGTACTTC.

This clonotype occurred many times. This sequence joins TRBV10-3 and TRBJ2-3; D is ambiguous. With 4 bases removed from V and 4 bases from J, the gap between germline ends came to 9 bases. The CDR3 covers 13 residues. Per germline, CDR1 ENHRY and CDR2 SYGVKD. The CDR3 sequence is CAISALEADTQYF. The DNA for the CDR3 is TGTGCCATCAGTGCTCTCGAGGCAGATACGCAGTATTTT.

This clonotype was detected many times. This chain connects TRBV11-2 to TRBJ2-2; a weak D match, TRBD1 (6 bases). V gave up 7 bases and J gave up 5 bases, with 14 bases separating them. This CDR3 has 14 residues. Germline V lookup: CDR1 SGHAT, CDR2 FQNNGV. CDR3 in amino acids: CASNPGTRTGELFF. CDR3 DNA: TGTGCCAGCAACCCTGGGACACGGACCGGGGAGCTGTTTTTT.

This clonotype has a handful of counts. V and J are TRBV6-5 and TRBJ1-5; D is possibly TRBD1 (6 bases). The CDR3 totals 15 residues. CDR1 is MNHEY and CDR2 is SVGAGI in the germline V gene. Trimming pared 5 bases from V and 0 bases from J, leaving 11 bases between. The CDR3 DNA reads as TGTGCCAGCAGTGCTGGACAGAATAGCAATCAGCCCCAGCATTTT. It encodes CASSAGQNSNQPQHF.

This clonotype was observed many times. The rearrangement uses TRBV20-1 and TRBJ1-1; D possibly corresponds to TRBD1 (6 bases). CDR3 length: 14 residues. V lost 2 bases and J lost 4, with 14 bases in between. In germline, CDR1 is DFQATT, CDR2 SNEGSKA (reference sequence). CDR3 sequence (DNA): TGCAGTGCTAGACGCCAGGGGAGTAGCACTGAAGCTTTCTTT. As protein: CSARRQGSSTEAFF.

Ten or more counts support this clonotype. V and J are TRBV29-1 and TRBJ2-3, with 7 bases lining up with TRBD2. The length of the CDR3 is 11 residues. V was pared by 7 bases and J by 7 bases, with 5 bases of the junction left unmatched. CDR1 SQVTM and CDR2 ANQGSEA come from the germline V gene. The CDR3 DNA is TGCAGCGCCTTTAGCGGGTATACGCAGTATTTT. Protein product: CSAFSGYTQYF.

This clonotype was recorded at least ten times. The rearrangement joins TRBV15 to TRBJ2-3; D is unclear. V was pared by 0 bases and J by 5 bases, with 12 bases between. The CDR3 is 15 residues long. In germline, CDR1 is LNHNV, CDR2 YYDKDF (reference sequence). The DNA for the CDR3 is TGTGCCACCAGCAGAGATCGTGGGTCGGGAGATACGCAGTATTTT. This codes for CATSRDRGSGDTQYF. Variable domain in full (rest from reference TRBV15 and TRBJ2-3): DAMVIQNPRYQVTQFGKPVTLSCSQTLNHNVMYWYQQKSSQAPKLLFHYYDKDFNNEADTPDNFQSRRPNTSFCFLDIRSPGLGDTAMYLCATSRDRGSGDTQYFGPGTRLTVL.

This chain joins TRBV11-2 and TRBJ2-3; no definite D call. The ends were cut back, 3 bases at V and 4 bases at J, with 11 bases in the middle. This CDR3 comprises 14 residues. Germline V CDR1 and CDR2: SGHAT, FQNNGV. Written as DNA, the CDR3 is TGTGCCAGCAGCTTCTCGACTGCCGCAGATACGCAGTATTTT. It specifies CASSFSTAADTQYF. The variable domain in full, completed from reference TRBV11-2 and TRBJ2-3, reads EAGVAQSPRYKIIEKRQSVAFWCNPISGHATLYWYQQILGQGPKLLIQFQNNGVVDDSQLPKDRFSAERLKGVDSTLKIQPAKLEDSAVYLCASSFSTAADTQYFGPGTRLTVL.

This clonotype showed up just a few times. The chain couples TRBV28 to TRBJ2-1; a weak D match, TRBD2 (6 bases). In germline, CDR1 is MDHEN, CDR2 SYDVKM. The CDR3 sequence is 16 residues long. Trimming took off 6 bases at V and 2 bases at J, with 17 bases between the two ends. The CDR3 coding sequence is TGTGCCAGCAGCTCCATGGGTAGCGGACCCTACAATGAGCAGTTCTTC. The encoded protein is CASSSMGSGPYNEQFF.

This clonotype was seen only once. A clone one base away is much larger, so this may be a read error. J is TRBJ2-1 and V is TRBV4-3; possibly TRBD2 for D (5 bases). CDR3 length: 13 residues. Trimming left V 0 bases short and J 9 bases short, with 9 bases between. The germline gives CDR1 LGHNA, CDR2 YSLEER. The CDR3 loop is CASSQDTGGEQFF. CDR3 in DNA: TGCGCCAGCAGCCAAGATACCGGAGGTGAGCAGTTCTTC.

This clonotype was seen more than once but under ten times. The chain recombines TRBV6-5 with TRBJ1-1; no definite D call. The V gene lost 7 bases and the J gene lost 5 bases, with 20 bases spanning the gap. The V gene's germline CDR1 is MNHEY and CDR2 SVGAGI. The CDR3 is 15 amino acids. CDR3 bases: TGTGCCAGCACTCTAAGAGGGCGCTTGGGGACTGAAGCTTTCTTT. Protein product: CASTLRGRLGTEAFF.

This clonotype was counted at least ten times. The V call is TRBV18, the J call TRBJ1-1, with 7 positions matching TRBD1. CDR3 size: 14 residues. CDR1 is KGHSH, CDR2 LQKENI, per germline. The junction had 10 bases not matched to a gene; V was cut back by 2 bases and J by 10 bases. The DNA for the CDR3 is TGTGCCAGCTCACCAGCCGGACAGGAGGGGGGAGCTTTCTTT. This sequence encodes CASSPAGQEGGAFF.

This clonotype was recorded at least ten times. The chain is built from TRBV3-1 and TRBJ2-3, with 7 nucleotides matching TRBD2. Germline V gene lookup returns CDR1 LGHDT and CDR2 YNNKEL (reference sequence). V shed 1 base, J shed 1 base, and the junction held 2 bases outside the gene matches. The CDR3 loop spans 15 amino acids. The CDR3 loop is CASSQGLAGTDTQYF. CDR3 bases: TGTGCCAGCAGCCAAGGCCTAGCGGGCACAGATACGCAGTATTTT.